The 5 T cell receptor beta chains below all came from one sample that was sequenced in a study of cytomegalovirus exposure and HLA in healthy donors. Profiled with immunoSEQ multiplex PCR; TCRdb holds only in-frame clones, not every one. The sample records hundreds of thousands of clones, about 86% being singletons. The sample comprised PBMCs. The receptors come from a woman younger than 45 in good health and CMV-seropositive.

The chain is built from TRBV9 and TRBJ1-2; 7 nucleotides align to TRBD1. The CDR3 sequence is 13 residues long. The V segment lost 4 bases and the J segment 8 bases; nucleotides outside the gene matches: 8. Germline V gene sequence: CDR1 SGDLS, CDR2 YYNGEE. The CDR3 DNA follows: TGTGCCAGCAGCCAGACCGACAGGGTAGGCTACACCTTC. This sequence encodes CASSQTDRVGYTF.

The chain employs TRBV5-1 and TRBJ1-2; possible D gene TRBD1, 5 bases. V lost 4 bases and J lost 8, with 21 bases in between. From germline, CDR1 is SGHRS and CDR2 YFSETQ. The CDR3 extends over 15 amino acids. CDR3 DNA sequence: TGCGCCAGCAGCCCGACAGTTTCGGTGGCGGAAGGCTACACCTTC. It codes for CASSPTVSVAEGYTF.

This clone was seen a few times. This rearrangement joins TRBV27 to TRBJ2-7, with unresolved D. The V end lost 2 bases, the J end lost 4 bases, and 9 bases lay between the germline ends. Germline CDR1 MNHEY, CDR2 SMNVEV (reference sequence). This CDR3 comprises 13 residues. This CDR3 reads CASSLILGYEQYF. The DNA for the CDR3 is TGTGCCAGCAGTTTAATCCTAGGTTACGAGCAGTACTTC.

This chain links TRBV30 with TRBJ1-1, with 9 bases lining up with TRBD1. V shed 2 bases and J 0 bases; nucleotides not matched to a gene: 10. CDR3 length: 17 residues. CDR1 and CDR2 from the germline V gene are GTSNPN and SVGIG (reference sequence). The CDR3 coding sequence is TGTGCCTGGAGTCGGTTAAGGACAGGGGCAGTGAACACTGAAGCTTTCTTT. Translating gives CAWSRLRTGAVNTEAFF.

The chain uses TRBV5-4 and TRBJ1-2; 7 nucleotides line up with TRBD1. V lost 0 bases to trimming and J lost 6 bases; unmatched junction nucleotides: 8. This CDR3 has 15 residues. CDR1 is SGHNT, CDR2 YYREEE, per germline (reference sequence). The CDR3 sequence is CASSLDIQGSDGYTF. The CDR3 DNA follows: TGTGCCAGCAGCTTGGATATACAGGGGTCGGATGGCTACACCTTC. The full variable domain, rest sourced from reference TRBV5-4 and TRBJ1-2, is ETGVTQSPTHLIKTRGQQVTLRCSSQSGHNTVSWYQQALGQGPQFIFQYYREEENGRGNFPPRFSGLQFPNYSSELNVNALELDDSALYLCASSLDIQGSDGYTFGSGTRLTVV.